The clone carrying this T cell receptor (beta chain) was seen a handful of times. What it recognizes is unknown. Researchers prepared the TCRbeta library using unique molecular identifiers, the study reports. TCRdb ran MiXCR on the PCR reads and lists one entry per CDR3 protein. The sample consists of about 590,000 distinct CDR3 sequences, approximately 13% of them appearing once. In germline, CDR1 is KGHSH, CDR2 LQKENI. Trimming stripped 1 base from V and 5 bases from J, with 17 bases between. The CDR3 totals 17 residues. This entry is derived from a study of T-cell reconstitution after alpha-beta-depleted transplantation in children. Findings and limits, study-wide: Among T cells one year after transplant, newly produced cells accounted for most counts and diversity. Certain patients had high TCRbeta diversity at day 60, and it came from recipient T cells and thymic progenitors that survived. Roughly two months post-transplant, alpha-beta T cells reportedly originated from several hundred graft clones that had expanded.

The TCR was taken from a male patient younger than 18 who had a stem cell transplant for acute myeloid leukemia, so the T cells may come from the graft donor. V is TRBV18 and J is TRBJ2-2; D is uncertain. This specimen consisted of PBMCs, mostly from graft donor cells, obtained 360 days after TCRalphabeta/CD19-depleted stem cell transplant. CDR3: CASSPLFVTQLTGELFF. CDR3 sequence (DNA): TGTGCCAGCTCACCACTTTTCGTGACCCAACTGACCGGGGAGCTGTTTTTT. The entire variable domain, with the rest obtained from reference TRBV18 and TRBJ2-2, is as follows: NAGVMQNPRHLVRRRGQEARLRCSPMKGHSHVYWYRQLPEEGLKFMVYLQKENIIDESGMPKERFSAEFPKEGPSILRIQQVVRGDSAAYFCASSPLFVTQLTGELFFGEGSRLTVL.